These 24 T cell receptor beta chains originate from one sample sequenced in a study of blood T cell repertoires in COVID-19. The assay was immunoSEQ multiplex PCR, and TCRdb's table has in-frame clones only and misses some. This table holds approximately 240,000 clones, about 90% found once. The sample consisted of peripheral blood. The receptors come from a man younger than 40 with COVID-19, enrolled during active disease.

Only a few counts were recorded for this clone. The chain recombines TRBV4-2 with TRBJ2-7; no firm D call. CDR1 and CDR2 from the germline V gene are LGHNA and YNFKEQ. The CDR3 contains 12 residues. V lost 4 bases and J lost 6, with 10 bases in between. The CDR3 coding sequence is TGTGCCAGCAGCCCGCTCGCAGGCGAGCAGTACTTC. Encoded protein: CASSPLAGEQYF.

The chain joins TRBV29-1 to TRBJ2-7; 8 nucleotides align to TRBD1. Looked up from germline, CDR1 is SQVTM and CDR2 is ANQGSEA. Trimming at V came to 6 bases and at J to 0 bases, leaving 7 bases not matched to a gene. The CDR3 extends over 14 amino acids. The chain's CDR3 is CSVKRTGSSYEQYF. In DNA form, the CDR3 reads TGCAGCGTGAAACGGACAGGGAGCTCCTACGAGCAGTACTTC.

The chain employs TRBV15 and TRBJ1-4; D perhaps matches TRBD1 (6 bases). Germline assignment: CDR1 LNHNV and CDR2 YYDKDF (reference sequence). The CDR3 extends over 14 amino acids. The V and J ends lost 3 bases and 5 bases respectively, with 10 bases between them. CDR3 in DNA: TGTGCCACCAGCAGTTGGACAGAGAATGAAAAACTGTTTTTT. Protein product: CATSSWTENEKLFF.

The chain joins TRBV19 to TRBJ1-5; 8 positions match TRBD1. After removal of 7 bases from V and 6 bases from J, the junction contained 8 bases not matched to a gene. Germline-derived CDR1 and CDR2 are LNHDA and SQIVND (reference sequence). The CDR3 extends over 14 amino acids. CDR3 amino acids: CASTVGTGLQPQHF. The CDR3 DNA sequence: TGTGCCAGTACCGTAGGGACAGGTCTTCAGCCCCAGCATTTT. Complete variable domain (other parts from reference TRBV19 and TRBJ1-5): DGGITQSPKYLFRKEGQNVTLSCEQNLNHDAMYWYRQDPGQGLRLIYYSQIVNDFQKGDIAEGYSVSREKKESFPLTVTSAQKNPTAFYLCASTVGTGLQPQHFGDGTRLSIL.

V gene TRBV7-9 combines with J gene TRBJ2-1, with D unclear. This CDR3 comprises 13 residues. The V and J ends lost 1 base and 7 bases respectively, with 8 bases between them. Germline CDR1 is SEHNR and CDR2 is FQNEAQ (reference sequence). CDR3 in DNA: TGTGCCAGCAGCTTAGGTCCGTTGAATGAGCAGTTCTTC. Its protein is CASSLGPLNEQFF.

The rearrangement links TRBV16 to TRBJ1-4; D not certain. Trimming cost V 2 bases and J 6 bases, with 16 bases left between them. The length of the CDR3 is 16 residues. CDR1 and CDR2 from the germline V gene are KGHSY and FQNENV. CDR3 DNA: TGTGCCAGCAGCCAACGAACTAAGTGGAGTTATGAAAAACTGTTTTTT. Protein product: CASSQRTKWSYEKLFF.

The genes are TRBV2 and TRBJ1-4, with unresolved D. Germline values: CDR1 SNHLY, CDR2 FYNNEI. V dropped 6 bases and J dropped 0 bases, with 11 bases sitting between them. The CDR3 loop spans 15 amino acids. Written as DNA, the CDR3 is TGTGCCAGCAGCGGGGAGGAGGCAACTAATGAAAAACTGTTTTTT. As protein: CASSGEEATNEKLFF.

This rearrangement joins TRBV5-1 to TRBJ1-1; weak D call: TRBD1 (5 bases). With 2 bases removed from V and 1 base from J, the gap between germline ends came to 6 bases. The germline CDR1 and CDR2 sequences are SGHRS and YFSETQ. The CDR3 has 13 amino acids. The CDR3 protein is CASSFDRNTEAFF. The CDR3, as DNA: TGCGCCAGCAGCTTTGACAGGAACACTGAAGCTTTCTTT.

CDR3 region: CASSAGQGKGNEQFF. For the CDR3, the DNA is TGTGCCAGCAGCGCGGGACAGGGGAAGGGTAATGAGCAGTTCTTC. The chain joins TRBV2 to TRBJ2-1; 10 bases map to TRBD1. The CDR3 covers 15 residues. Trimming took 6 bases from V and 7 from J; bases not matched to a gene: 9. Per germline, CDR1 SNHLY and CDR2 FYNNEI.

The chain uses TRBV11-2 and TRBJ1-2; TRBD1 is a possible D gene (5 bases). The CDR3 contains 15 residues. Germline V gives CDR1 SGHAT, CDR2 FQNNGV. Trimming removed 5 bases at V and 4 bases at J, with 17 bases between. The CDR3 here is CASSISGGSLYGYTF. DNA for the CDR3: TGTGCCAGCAGCATAAGCGGGGGGAGCCTCTATGGCTACACCTTC.

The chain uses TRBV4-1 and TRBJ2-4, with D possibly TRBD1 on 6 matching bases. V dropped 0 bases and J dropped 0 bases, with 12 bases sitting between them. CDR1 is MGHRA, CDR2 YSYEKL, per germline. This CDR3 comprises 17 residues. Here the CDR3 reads CASSQDLPGAAKNIQYF. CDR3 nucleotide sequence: TGCGCCAGCAGCCAAGATCTCCCAGGGGCAGCCAAAAACATTCAGTACTTC.

The CDR3 bases are TGTGCCAGCTCACGTACTCGGGTCGGCTCTGGAAACACCATATATTTT. Translation gives CASSRTRVGSGNTIYF. The V call is TRBV18, the J call TRBJ1-3; no firm D call. This CDR3 comprises 16 residues. The germline V gene encodes CDR1 KGHSH and CDR2 LQKENI. Trimming removed 4 bases from V and 0 bases from J, with 13 bases in between.

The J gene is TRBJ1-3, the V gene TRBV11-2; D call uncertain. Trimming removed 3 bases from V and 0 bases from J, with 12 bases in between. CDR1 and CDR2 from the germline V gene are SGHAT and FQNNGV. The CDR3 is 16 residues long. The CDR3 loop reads CASSFISTVSGNTIYF. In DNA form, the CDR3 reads TGTGCCAGCAGCTTTATCTCAACAGTCTCTGGAAACACCATATATTTT.

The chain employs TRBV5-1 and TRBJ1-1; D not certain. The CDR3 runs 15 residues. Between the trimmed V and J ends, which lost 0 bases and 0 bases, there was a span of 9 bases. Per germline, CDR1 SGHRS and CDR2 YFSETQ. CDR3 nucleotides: TGCGCCAGCAGCTTGGCGGTTGGTTTGAACACTGAAGCTTTCTTT. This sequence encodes CASSLAVGLNTEAFF.

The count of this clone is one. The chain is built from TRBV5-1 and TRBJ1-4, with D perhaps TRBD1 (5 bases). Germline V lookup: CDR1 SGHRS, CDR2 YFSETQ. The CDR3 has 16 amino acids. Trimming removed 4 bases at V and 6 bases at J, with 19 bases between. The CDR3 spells CASSPGGRGGDEKLFF. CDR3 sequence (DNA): TGCGCCAGCAGCCCCGGAGGTCGGGGAGGGGATGAAAAACTGTTTTTT.

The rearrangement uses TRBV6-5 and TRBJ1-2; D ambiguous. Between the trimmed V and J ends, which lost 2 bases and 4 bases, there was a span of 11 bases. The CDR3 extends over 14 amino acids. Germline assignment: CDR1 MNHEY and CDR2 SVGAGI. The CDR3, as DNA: TGTGCCAGCAGTTACGCGGGGTCGAGCTATGGCTACACCTTC. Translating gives CASSYAGSSYGYTF.

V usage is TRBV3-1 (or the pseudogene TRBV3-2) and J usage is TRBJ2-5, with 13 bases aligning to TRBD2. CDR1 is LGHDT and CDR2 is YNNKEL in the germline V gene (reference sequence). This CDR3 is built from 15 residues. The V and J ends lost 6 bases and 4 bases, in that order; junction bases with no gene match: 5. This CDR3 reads CASRRGLAGRETQYF. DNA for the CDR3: TGTGCCAGCAGACGGGGACTAGCGGGGAGAGAGACCCAGTACTTC.

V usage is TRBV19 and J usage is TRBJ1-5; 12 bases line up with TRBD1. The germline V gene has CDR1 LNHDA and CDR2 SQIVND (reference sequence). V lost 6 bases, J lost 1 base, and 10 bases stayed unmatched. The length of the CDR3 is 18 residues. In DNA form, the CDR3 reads TGTGCCAGTAGCACCGGGACAGGGGGCCTGGTGAGCAATCAGCCCCAGCATTTT. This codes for CASSTGTGGLVSNQPQHF.

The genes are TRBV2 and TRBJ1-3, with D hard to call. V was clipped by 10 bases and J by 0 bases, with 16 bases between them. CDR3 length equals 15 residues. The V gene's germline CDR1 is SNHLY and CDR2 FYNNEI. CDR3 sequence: CATKEGGFSGNTIYF. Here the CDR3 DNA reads TGTGCCACCAAGGAGGGCGGGTTCTCTGGAAACACCATATATTTT.

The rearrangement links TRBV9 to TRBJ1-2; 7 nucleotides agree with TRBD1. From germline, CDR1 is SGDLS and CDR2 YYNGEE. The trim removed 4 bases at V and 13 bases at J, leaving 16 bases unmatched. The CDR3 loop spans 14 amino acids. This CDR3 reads CASSPRALRTGSTF. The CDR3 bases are TGTGCCAGCAGCCCCAGGGCCTTACGGACAGGATCCACCTTC.

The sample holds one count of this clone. Here the CDR3 DNA reads TGTGCCAGCAGTTTAGACAGCCCTAACTATGGCTACACCTTC. Translation gives CASSLDSPNYGYTF. This rearrangement joins TRBV6-5 to TRBJ1-2, with a weak D call TRBD1 (5 bases). CDR3 length: 14 residues. In germline, CDR1 is MNHEY, CDR2 SVGAGI. With 4 bases removed from V and 0 bases from J, the gap between germline ends came to 9 bases.

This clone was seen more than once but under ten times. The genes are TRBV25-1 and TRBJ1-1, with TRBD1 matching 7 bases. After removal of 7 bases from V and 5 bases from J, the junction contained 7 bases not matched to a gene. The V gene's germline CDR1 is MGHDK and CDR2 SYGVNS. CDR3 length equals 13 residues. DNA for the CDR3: TGTGCCAGCAACCCAGGGGGAGTAACTGAAGCTTTCTTT. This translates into CASNPGGVTEAFF.

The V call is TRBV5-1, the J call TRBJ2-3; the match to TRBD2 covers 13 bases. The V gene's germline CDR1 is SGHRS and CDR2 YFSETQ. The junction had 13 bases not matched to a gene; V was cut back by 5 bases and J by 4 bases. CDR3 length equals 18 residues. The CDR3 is CASRRTPLAGGRADTQYF. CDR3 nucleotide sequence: TGCGCCAGCAGGCGAACCCCACTAGCGGGGGGGCGGGCAGATACGCAGTATTTT.

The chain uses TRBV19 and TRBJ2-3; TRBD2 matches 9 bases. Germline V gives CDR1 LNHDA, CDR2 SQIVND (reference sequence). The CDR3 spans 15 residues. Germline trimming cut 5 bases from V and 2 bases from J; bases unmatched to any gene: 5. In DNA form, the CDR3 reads TGTGCCAGTAGTCGGACTAGCGACTACACAGATACGCAGTATTTT. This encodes CASSRTSDYTDTQYF.